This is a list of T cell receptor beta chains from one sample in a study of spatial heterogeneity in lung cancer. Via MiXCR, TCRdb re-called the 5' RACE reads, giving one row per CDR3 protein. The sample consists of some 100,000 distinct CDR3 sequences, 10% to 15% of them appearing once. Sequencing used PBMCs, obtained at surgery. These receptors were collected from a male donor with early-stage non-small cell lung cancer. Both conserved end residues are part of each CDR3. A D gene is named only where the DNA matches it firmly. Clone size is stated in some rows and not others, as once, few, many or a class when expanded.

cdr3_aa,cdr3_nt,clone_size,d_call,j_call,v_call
CSVIRVGTDTQYF,TGCAGCGTCATCAGGGTTGGCACAGATACGCAGTATTTT,few,-,TRBJ2-3,TRBV29-1
CASSSAGDQPQHF,TGTGCCAGCAGCTCCGCGGGCGATCAGCCCCAGCATTTT,-,-,TRBJ1-5,TRBV7-9
CASSLWLAAVKNIQYF,TGTGCCAGCAGTTTATGGCTAGCGGCTGTAAAAAACATTCAGTACTTC,few,TRBD2,TRBJ2-4,TRBV12-3/TRBV12-4
CASSTTTGSYNEQFF,TGTGCCAGCAGCACTACGACAGGCTCCTACAATGAGCAGTTCTTC,few,-,TRBJ2-1,TRBV7-2
CASISGRVAGELFF,TGTGCCAGCATAAGCGGGAGGGTGGCCGGGGAGCTGTTTTTT,few,TRBD2,TRBJ2-2,TRBV2
CASSIGLATEAFF,TGTGCCAGCAGCATAGGTTTGGCCACTGAAGCTTTCTTT,-,-,TRBJ1-1,TRBV11-2
CASSPMGQGTYNEQFF,TGTGCCAGCAGTCCCATGGGACAGGGTACCTACAATGAGCAGTTCTTC,many,TRBD1,TRBJ2-1,TRBV28
CASSPANEQFF,TGTGCCAGCAGCCCTGCGAATGAGCAGTTCTTC,few,-,TRBJ2-1,TRBV7-2
CASSKLGADQPQHF,TGTGCCAGCAGCAAATTAGGGGCCGATCAGCCCCAGCATTTT,few,-,TRBJ1-5,TRBV7-6
CASSQGLARGNTGELFF,TGCGCCAGCAGCCAAGGCCTGGCCAGGGGCAACACCGGGGAGCTGTTTTTT,-,-,TRBJ2-2,TRBV4-1
CASSQSREREAVCEQFF,TGCGCCAGCAGTCAATCCCGGGAGCGGGAGGCTGTTTGTGAGCAGTTCTTC,-,TRBD2,TRBJ2-1,TRBV23-1
CASSLDHNSYEQYF,TGTGCCAGCAGCTTAGACCACAACTCCTACGAGCAGTACTTC,-,-,TRBJ2-7,TRBV11-1
CSARDPRGLHTEAFF,TGCAGTGCTAGAGACCCTCGCGGATTACATACTGAAGCTTTCTTT,many,-,TRBJ1-1,TRBV20-1
CASFQVETQYF,TGTGCCAGCTTTCAGGTCGAGACCCAGTACTTC,few,-,TRBJ2-5,TRBV7-2
CASSYWRRAGASTDTQYF,TGTGCCAGCAGTTACTGGCGAAGGGCGGGGGCTAGCACAGATACGCAGTATTTT,few,-,TRBJ2-3,TRBV6-2/TRBV6-3
CASSVAGYEQYF,TGTGCCAGCAGTGTCGCAGGATACGAGCAGTACTTC,few,-,TRBJ2-7,TRBV12-3/TRBV12-4
CASSLSGLADSGANVLTF,TGTGCCAGCAGTCTCTCGGGACTAGCAGACTCTGGGGCCAACGTCCTGACTTTC,many,TRBD2,TRBJ2-6,TRBV28
CASSRTGHGDQPQHF,TGTGCCAGCAGCCGAACGGGCCACGGGGACCAGCCCCAGCATTTT,-,-,TRBJ1-5,TRBV28
CSARDQLKGVQGYTF,TGCAGTGCTAGAGATCAACTCAAAGGGGTTCAAGGCTACACCTTC,-,-,TRBJ1-2,TRBV20-1
CASSLSKGYEQYF,TGTGCCAGCAGCTTATCAAAGGGATACGAGCAGTACTTC,-,-,TRBJ2-7,TRBV7-3
CSGTGEVGGYTF,TGCAGCGGGACAGGAGAGGTCGGTGGCTACACCTTC,-,TRBD1,TRBJ1-2,TRBV29-1
CASSSGVRGLAEETQYF,TGTGCCAGCAGTTCCGGTGTTCGGGGACTAGCGGAAGAGACCCAGTACTTC,-,TRBD2,TRBJ2-5,TRBV11-2
CASSLARGGAVQYF,TGTGCCAGCAGCTTAGCTAGGGGCGGAGCAGTGCAGTATTTT,once,-,TRBJ2-3,TRBV11-2
CASSRKPSQDSPLHF,TGTGCCAGCAGCCGAAAGCCGTCTCAAGATTCACCCCTCCACTTT,few,-,TRBJ1-6,TRBV7-2
CASSRTGLAGNTIYF,TGTGCCAGCAGCCGTACAGGGTTGGCAGGAAACACCATATATTTT,few,-,TRBJ1-3,TRBV9
CASSSRTAPLLYNEQFF,TGTGCCAGCAGCTCTCGGACTGCCCCGTTGTTGTACAATGAGCAGTTCTTC,-,-,TRBJ2-1,TRBV7-2
CASRRTGNYNEQFF,TGTGCCAGCAGAAGGACAGGGAACTACAATGAGCAGTTCTTC,many,TRBD1,TRBJ2-1,TRBV12-3/TRBV12-4
CASSETIYNEQFF,TGTGCCAGCAGCGAGACTATCTACAATGAGCAGTTCTTC,few,-,TRBJ2-1,TRBV9
CASSAGLAGGPWFF,TGCGCCAGCAGCGCGGGGCTAGCGGGAGGGCCATGGTTCTTC,many,TRBD2,TRBJ2-1,TRBV5-1
CASSPGTGASEQYF,TGTGCCAGCAGCCCTGGGACAGGGGCATCCGAGCAGTACTTC,-,TRBD1,TRBJ2-7,TRBV27
CASSRLSVLQETQYF,TGTGCCAGCAGCCGCCTATCGGTACTTCAAGAGACCCAGTACTTC,-,-,TRBJ2-5,TRBV14
CASSWLAGSGELFF,TGTGCCAGCAGTTGGCTAGCGGGGTCCGGGGAGCTGTTTTTT,few,TRBD2,TRBJ2-2,TRBV2
CSASTLAGAYSFGSPARNIQYF,TGCAGTGCTAGTACACTAGCGGGGGCGTATTCATTTGGTTCCCCCGCCAGGAACATTCAGTACTTC,many,TRBD2,TRBJ2-4,TRBV20-1
CASSIWTSGVSYEQYF,TGTGCCAGCAGCATATGGACTAGCGGCGTCTCCTACGAGCAGTACTTC,few,TRBD2,TRBJ2-7,TRBV6-2/TRBV6-3
CASTERMSYEQYF,TGTGCCAGCACCGAGAGGATGTCTTACGAGCAGTACTTC,medium-sized,-,TRBJ2-7,TRBV28
CASSESKGAGTGELFF,TGCGCCAGCAGTGAGTCGAAGGGGGCAGGGACCGGGGAGCTGTTTTTT,-,TRBD1,TRBJ2-2,TRBV10-1
CATSKIASGSPDTQYF,TGTGCCACCAGCAAGATTGCTAGCGGGAGCCCAGATACGCAGTATTTT,-,TRBD2,TRBJ2-3,TRBV15
CASSYSRSGGINEQFF,TGTGCCAGCAGTTACTCGAGAAGCGGGGGGATTAATGAGCAGTTCTTC,few,TRBD2,TRBJ2-1,TRBV6-2/TRBV6-3
CASSQDIHRDGYTF,TGTGCCAGCAGCCAAGATATACACAGGGACGGCTACACCTTC,few,-,TRBJ1-2,TRBV3-1
CASSLVAGSDTQYF,TGTGCCAGCAGCTTAGTTGCGGGGTCAGATACGCAGTATTTT,-,-,TRBJ2-3,TRBV11-3
CASSPFRDRGEETQYF,TGTGCCAGCAGCCCCTTCCGGGACAGGGGGGAAGAGACCCAGTACTTC,few,TRBD1,TRBJ2-5,TRBV7-9